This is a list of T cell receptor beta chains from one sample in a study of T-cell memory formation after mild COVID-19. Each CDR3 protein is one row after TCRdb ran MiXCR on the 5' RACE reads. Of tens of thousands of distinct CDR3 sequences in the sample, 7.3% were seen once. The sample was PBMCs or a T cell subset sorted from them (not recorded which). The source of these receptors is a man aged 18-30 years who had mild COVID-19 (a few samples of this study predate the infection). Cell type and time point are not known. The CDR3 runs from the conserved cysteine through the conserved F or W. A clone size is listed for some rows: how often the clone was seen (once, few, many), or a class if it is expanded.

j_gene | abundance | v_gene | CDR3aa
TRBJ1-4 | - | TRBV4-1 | CASSAGTSRWGKLFF
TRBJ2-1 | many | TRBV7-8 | CASSLIGADSEQFF
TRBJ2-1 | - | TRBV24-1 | CATSDPGTGSYNEQFF
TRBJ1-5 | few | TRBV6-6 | CASSYSSDWQPQHF
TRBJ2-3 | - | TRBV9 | CASSASSDPYTQYF
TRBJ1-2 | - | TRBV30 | CAWSVNRGYGYTF
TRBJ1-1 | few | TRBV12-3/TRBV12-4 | CASSPLQGARTEAFF
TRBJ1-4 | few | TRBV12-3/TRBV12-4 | CASRSQGRANEKLFF
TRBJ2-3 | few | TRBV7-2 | CASRPQLAGGPDTQYF
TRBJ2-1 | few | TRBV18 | CASSPANARSYNEQFF
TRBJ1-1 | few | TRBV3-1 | CASSQDTLFRGNTEAFF
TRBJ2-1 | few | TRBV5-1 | CASRPGQGQGAHNEQFF
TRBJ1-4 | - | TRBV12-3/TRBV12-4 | CASSPRQGANEKLFF
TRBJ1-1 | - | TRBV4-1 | CASSQGAGVTNTEAFF
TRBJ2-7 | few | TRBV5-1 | CASSFDRGPPEQYF
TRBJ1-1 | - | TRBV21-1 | CASSNQGTEPMNTEAFF
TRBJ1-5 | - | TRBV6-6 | CASRRVGQVNQPQHF
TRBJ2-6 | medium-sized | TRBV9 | CASSTRTLRSGANVLTF
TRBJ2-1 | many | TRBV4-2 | CASSSGGSGQEQFF
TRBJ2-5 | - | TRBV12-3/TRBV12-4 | CASTLGLAGNQETQYF
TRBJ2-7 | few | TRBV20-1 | CSASQGAYEQYF
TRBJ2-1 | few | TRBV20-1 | CSARDTGGAVDEQFF
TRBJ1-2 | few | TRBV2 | CASSLRDRDYGYTF
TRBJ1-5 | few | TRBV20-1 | CSAVRDSNQPQHF
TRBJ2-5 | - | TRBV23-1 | CASSLDRAPTQETQYF
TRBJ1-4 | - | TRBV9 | CASSASGATNEKLFF
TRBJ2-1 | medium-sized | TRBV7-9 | CASSLFSGGPSTYNEQFF
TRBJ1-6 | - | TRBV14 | CASSLNLGRVESPLHF
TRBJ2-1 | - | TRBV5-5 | CASSLEIYRADRVDEQFF
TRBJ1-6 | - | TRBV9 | CASSPGQYNSPLHF